Sequencing of this TCR beta chain was carried out in a study of blood T cell repertoires in COVID-19. Study overall: Material from acute and convalescent COVID-19 was sourced from the United States, Italy and Spain.

Cohorts were assigned according to the clinical history that participants reported. TCRdb's copy holds only in-frame clones and misses some; the assay was immunoSEQ multiplex PCR. Among roughly 240,000 clones, roughly 88% were seen once, and the ten largest hold roughly 2.3%. J lost 5 bases, V lost 5 bases, and 7 bases had no gene match. The CDR3 sequence is 15 residues long. Germline V gives CDR1 LNHDA, CDR2 SQIVND (reference sequence). This chain links TRBV19 with TRBJ2-3; 10 bases align to TRBD2. Sequences were obtained from PBMCs or T cells enriched from blood (not recorded which). The origin of this receptor is a woman aged 40 to 50 with acute COVID-19. The CDR3 loop is CASSSSGRAVDTQYF. CDR3 nucleotide sequence: TGTGCCAGTAGTTCGAGCGGGAGGGCCGTAGATACGCAGTATTTT.